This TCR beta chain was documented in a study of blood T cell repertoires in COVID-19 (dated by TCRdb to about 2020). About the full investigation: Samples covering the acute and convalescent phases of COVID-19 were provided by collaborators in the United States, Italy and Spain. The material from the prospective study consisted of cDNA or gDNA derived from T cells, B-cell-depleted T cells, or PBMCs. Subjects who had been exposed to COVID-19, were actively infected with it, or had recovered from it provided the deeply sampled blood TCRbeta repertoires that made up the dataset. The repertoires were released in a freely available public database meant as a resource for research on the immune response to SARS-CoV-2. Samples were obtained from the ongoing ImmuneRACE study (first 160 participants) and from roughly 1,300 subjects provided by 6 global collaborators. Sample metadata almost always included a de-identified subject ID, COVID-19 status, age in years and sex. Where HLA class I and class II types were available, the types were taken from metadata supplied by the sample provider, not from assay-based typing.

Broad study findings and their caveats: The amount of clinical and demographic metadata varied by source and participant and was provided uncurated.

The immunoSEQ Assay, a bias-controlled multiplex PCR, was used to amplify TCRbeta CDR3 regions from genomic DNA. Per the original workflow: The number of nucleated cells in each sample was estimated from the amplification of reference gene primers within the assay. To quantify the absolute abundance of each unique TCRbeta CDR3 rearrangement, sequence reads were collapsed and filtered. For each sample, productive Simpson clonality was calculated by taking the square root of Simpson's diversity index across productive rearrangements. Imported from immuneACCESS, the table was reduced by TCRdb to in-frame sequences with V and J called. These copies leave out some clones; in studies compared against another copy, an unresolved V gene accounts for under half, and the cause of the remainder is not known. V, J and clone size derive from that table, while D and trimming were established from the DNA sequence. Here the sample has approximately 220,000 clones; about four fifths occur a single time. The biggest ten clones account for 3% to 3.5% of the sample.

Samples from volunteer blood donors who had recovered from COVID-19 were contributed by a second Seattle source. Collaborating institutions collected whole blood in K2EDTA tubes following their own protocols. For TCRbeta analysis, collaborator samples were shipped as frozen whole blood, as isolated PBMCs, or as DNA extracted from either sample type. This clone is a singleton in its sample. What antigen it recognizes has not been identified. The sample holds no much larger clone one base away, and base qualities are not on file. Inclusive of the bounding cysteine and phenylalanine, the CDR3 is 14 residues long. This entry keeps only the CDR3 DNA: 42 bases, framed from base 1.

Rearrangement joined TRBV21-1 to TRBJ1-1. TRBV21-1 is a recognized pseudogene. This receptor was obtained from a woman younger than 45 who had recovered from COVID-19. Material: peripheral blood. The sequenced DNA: TGTGCCAGCAGCAAAGAGGAGGTGAACACTGAAGCTTTCTTT. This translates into CASSKEEVNTEAFF.